This TCR beta chain was recorded in a study of identical twins. In TCRdb, the 5' RACE reads were re-called with MiXCR into one record per CDR3 protein. The sample consists of 1.5 million to 2 million distinct CDR3 sequences, under 35% of them appearing once. General study findings and limits: A lower insertion count was a feature of abundant cord blood beta clonotypes, with no such feature in memory repertoires.

Note on this clonotype: Antigen: not known.

The TCR comes from a newborn girl in good health. Sample: cord blood.

The CDR3 sequence is CASSQDFTSGRVVTDTQYF. As DNA, the CDR3 is TGTGCCAGCAGCCAAGATTTTACTAGCGGGAGGGTTGTAACAGATACGCAGTATTTT. The V gene is TRBV4-2, the J gene TRBJ2-3; 13 bases map to TRBD2. The trim removed 0 bases at V and 3 bases at J, leaving 9 bases unmatched. The CDR3 contains 19 residues. Germline V gene lookup returns CDR1 LGHNA and CDR2 YNFKEQ.